This T cell receptor (beta chain) was captured by sequencing in a study of T cell changes during pregnancy in multiple sclerosis. V lost 3 bases to trimming and J lost 2 bases, with 9 bases between them. The CDR3 spans 14 residues. The germline V gene has CDR1 KGHSH and CDR2 LQKENI. The data were produced by immunoSEQ multiplex PCR, yet TCRdb's version contains in-frame clones alone and is incomplete. This sample has 100,000 or so clones; approximately 93% occur once, and the top ten carry less than 2%. The TCR sequence derives from a female donor in good health, enrolled as a control in a pregnancy study. J is TRBJ2-3 and V is TRBV18; D remains unclear. The material was peripheral blood, obtained after pregnancy. The CDR3 here is CASSPSSTTDTQYF. CDR3 nucleotide sequence: TGTGCCAGCTCACCCTCGAGTACCACAGATACGCAGTATTTT.